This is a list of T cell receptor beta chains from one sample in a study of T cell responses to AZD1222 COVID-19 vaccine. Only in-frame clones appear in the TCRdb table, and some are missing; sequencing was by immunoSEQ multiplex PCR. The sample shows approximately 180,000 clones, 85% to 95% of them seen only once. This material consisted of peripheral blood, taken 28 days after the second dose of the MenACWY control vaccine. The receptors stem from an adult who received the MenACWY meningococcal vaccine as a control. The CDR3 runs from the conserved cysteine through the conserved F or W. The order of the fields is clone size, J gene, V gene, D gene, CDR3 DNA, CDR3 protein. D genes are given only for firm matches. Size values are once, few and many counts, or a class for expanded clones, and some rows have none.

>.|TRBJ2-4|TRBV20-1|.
TGCAGTCCCCGAGCCAAAAACATTCAGTACTTC
CSPRAKNIQYF
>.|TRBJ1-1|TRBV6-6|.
TGTGCCAGCAGTTATCGGGCAGAGAACACTGAAGCTTTCTTT
CASSYRAENTEAFF
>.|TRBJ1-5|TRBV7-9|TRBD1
TGTGCCAGCAGCTTAGGACAGGGAGGTGAGCAGCCCCAGCATTTT
CASSLGQGGEQPQHF
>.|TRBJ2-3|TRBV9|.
TGTGCCAGCAGCGTGCCAGATACGCAGTATTTT
CASSVPDTQYF
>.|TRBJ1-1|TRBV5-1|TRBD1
TGCGCCAGCAGCTCGCCGGGAGCAGGGGGCGGATATGGCACTGAAGCTTTCTTT
CASSSPGAGGGYGTEAFF
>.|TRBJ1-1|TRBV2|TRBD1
TGTGCCAGCGCTCCGGCTGGACAGGGGGAGAACACTGAAGCTTTCTTT
CASAPAGQGENTEAFF
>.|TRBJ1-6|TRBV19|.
TGTGCCAGTAGTACGTCAGGGGCTCGGCACTCGCCCCTCCACTTT
CASSTSGARHSPLHF
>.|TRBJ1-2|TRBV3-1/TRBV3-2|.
TGTGCCAGCAGCCAAGATTGGGGGACTGCTAACTATGGCTACACCTTC
CASSQDWGTANYGYTF
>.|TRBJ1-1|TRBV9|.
TGTGCCAGCAGCGTAAGTGGGCGGGAAGAAGCTTTCTTT
CASSVSGREEAFF
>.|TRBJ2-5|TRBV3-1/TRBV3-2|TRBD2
TGTGCCAGCGAACTAGCGGGGGAGATGTACCAAGAGACCCAGTACTTC
CASELAGEMYQETQYF
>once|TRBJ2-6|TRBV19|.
TGTGCCAGTAGTATCCTAACACACCCTGGGGCCAACGTCCTGACTTTC
CASSILTHPGANVLTF
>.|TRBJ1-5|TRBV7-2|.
TGTGCCAGCAGTTCTAATCAGGGCGGACAGCCCCAGCATTTT
CASSSNQGGQPQHF
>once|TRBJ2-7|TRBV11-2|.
TGTGCCAGCAGCTTAGATATGGACGTTTTGGCTTACGAGCAGTACTTC
CASSLDMDVLAYEQYF
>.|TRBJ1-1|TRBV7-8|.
TGTGCCAGCAGCTTAGCCCCAAGTCTCAACACTGAAGCTTTCTTT
CASSLAPSLNTEAFF
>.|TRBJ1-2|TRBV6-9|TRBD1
TGTGCCAGCAGCCTGAATCCGGGACAGGGGTACTATGGCTACACCTTC
CASSLNPGQGYYGYTF
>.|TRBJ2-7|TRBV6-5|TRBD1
TGTGCCAGCAACGGACAGGGTTTATCCTACGAGCAGTACTTC
CASNGQGLSYEQYF
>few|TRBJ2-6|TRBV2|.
TGTGCCAGCAAGGGCCTAGAAGGCTCTGGGGCCAACGTCCTGACTTTC
CASKGLEGSGANVLTF
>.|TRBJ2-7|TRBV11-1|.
TGTGCCAGCAGCTTAGCAAACCTACCTGTTAAGGAGCAGTACTTC
CASSLANLPVKEQYF
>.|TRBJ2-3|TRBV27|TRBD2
TGTGCCAGCACCCCGGGGGGGTGGACAGATACGCAGTATTTT
CASTPGGWTDTQYF
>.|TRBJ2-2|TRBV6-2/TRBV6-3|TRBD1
TGTGCCAGCAGTTACTCGCCCGGGACAGCGAACACCGGGGAGCTGTTTTTT
CASSYSPGTANTGELFF
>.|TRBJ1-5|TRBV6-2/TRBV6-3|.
TGTGCCAGCAGTTACTCGACGGGGGGGCTCAATCAGCCCCAGCATTTT
CASSYSTGGLNQPQHF
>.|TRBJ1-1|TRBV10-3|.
TGTGCCATCAGTGGGCTCTACACTGAAGCTTTCTTT
CAISGLYTEAFF
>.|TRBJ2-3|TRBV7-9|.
TGTGCCAGCAGCTTAGTGCGGCAGACCTCTAGCACAGATACGCAGTATTTT
CASSLVRQTSSTDTQYF
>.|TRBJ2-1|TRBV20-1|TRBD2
TGCAGTGCGAGTCGTGCTAGCGGGTTTAATGAGCAGTTCTTC
CSASRASGFNEQFF
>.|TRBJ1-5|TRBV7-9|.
TGTGCCAGCAAGGGAACGAGCAATCAGCCCCAGCATTTT
CASKGTSNQPQHF
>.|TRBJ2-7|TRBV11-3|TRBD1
TGTGCCAGCAGCTTGGGGACAGGCTACGAGCAGTACTTC
CASSLGTGYEQYF
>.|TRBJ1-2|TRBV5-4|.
TGTGCCAGCAGCTTGGCAGGGCCTAACTATGGCTACACCTTC
CASSLAGPNYGYTF
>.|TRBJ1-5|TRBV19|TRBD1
TGTGCCAGTAGGGCGGACAGGGCAATGAATCAGCCCCAGCATTTT
CASRADRAMNQPQHF
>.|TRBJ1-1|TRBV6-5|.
TGTGCCAGCACCGGATCGGTGAACACTGAAGCTTTCTTT
CASTGSVNTEAFF
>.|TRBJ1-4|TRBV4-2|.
TGTGCCAGCAGCCCGTTTGGCCAGAGAGAAAAACTGTTTTTT
CASSPFGQREKLFF
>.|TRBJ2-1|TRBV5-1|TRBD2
TGCGCCAGCAGCCCATCAGGACTAGCGGGGGGCCGCACACGGGTCAATGAGCAGTTCTTC
CASSPSGLAGGRTRVNEQFF
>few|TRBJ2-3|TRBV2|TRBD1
TGTGCCAGGGAGACAGGGCCCGCGGATACGCAGTATTTT
CARETGPADTQYF
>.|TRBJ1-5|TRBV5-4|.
TGTGCCAGCAGCTTGGGGGGGCTGGGGAGCAATCAGCCCCAGCATTTT
CASSLGGLGSNQPQHF
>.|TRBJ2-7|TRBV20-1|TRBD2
TGCAGTGCTAGTGGCAGCGGGGGGGGGAGTCTTTTGGACGAGCAGTACTTC
CSASGSGGGSLLDEQYF
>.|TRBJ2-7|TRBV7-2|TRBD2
TGTGCCAGCAGCTTAGCGGCCCTGGGAGGGGCCAACTACGAGCAGTACTTC
CASSLAALGGANYEQYF
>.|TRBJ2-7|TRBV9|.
TGTGCCAGCAGCGTAGGGACTCAAGGGGAGCAGTACTTC
CASSVGTQGEQYF
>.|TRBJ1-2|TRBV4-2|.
TGTGCCAGCACCCAATGGGGGGGCGTTTCTGGCTACACCTTC
CASTQWGGVSGYTF
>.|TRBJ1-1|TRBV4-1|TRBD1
TGCGCCAGCAGCCAATTGGGACAGGGTAGCACTGAAGCTTTCTTT
CASSQLGQGSTEAFF
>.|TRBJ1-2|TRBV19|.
TGTGCCAGTAGTATACAGGGTAGGAACTATGGCTACACCTTC
CASSIQGRNYGYTF
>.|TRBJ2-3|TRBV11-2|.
TGTGCCAGCAGCAGTCCGGGTTCCTCCACAGATACGCAGTATTTT
CASSSPGSSTDTQYF
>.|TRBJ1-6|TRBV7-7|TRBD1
TGTGCCAGCAGTCCCGGGACAGGGATTTCCCGGTACTGGTCACCCCTCCACTTT
CASSPGTGISRYWSPLHF
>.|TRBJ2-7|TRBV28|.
TGTGCCAGCATTGGTGGCAGGGTATTATCCGAGCAGTACTTC
CASIGGRVLSEQYF
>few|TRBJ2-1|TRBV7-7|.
TGTGCCAGCAGCTTAGATCGGTGGTCCGAGCAGTTCTTC
CASSLDRWSEQFF
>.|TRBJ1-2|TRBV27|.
TGTGCCACCTTCACCTTTAACTATGGCTACACCTTC
CATFTFNYGYTF
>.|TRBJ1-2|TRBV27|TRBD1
TGTGCCAGCAGCGATGGGACAGGGGGCTACCATGGCTACACCTTC
CASSDGTGGYHGYTF
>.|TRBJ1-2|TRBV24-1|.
TGTGCCACCAGTGATTCCCTCTATGGCTACACCTTC
CATSDSLYGYTF
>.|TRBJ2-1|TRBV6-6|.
TGTGCCAGCAGTTATCCTTGGCAGGGACGAAGCAATGAGCAGTTCTTC
CASSYPWQGRSNEQFF
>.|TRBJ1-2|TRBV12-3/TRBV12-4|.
TGTGCCAGCAGACAAACAGGGTTACATGGCTACACCTTC
CASRQTGLHGYTF
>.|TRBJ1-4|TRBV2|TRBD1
TGTGCCAGCAGGGTTACGACAGGGGGCGGTGAAAAACTGTTTTTT
CASRVTTGGGEKLFF
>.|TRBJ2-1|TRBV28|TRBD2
TGTGCCAGCAGTATCCATCCGACTAGCGGGGGGCAAAATGAGCAGTTCTTC
CASSIHPTSGGQNEQFF
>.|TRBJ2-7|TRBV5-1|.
TGCGCCAGCAGCGGGAGCTCCTACGAGCAGTACTTC
CASSGSSYEQYF
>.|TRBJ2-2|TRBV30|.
TGTGCCTGGAGTGCTGACAGGACGAACACCGGGGAGCTGTTTTTT
CAWSADRTNTGELFF
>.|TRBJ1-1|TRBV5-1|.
TGCGCCAGCAGACTCTCAGTACAGGGGAACACTGAAGCTTTCTTT
CASRLSVQGNTEAFF
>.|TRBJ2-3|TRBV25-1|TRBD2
TGTGCCAGCAGCCAGCGGGGACGCACAGATACGCAGTATTTT
CASSQRGRTDTQYF
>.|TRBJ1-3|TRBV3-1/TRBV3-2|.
TGTGCCAGCAGCCAAGACCATCGGCGGAGCACCATATATTTT
CASSQDHRRSTIYF
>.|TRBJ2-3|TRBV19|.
TGTGCCAGTAGTGCTACAGGGGGGGGCACAGATACGCAGTATTTT
CASSATGGGTDTQYF
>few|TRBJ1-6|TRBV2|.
TGTGCCAGCAGTGACCGGGGAGTCTATAATTCACCCCTCCACTTT
CASSDRGVYNSPLHF
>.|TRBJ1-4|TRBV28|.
TGTGCCAGCAGTTTACTTAGGCATAATGAAAAACTGTTTTTT
CASSLLRHNEKLFF
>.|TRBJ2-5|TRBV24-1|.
TGTGCCACCAGTGATGGAGTGCCAGGGGAGACCCAGTACTTC
CATSDGVPGETQYF